The sequence of this T cell receptor (beta chain) was determined in a study of OX40 agonist ivuxolimab in advanced cancers. Study background: Hepatocellular carcinoma, melanoma, renal cell or head and neck cancer affected the dose-escalation patients. Of the participants, under 50% had some prior anti-PD-1, anti-PD-L1 or anti-CTLA-4 therapy, which was allowed. Three patients showed partial responses: one hepatocellular carcinoma and two cutaneous melanoma cases.

Peripheral blood came from all dose cohorts at three timepoints. Assay: immunoSEQ multiplex PCR; the TCRdb copy retains only in-frame clones and omits some. The table includes 40,000 to 45,000 clones, 80% detected once. The CDR3 is made up of 15 amino acids. V shed 1 base and J 4 bases; nucleotides not matched to a gene: 6. Germline-derived CDR1 and CDR2 are PRHDT and FYEKMQ (reference sequence). The receptor's source is an adult with an advanced solid tumor such as melanoma, head and neck, liver or kidney cancer. The chain uses TRBV13 and TRBJ2-5; 7 nucleotides agree with TRBD1. This material consisted of CD4+ or CD8+ T cells sorted from blood, taken in a trial of the OX40 agonist ivuxolimab. Here the CDR3 reads CASSLEAAGGETQYF. CDR3 bases: TGTGCCAGCAGCTTAGAGGCGGCAGGGGGAGAGACCCAGTACTTC.